The TCR beta chain described here comes from a study of shared clonotypes between healthy human individuals. Across the study: CD4 naive and memory got three plates each, CD8 naive two, CD8 memory one.

Trimming left V 0 bases short and J 0 bases short, with 9 bases between. Looked up from germline, CDR1 is SGHRS and CDR2 is YFSETQ. CDR3 size: 16 residues. Clones were read by immunoSEQ multiplex PCR, and TCRdb kept only the in-frame ones, dropping some. The sample lists about 680,000 clones; around 78% were seen once. A note on this clone: Antigen unknown.

All donors were healthy HIV-negative adults lacking recent acute infections or vaccinations. Adults of Caucasian background living in Nashville, Tennessee made up all donors. Study-wide findings and caveats: Rarefaction indicated that sorted-subset sequencing remained incomplete although depth was large.

The TCR comes from a woman aged 30 to 39 in good health. The chain employs TRBV5-1 and TRBJ1-4, with D tentatively TRBD1 (5 bases). The sequenced sample was memory CD4+ T cells sorted from blood. Subset defined: CD45RA-negative fraction. The CDR3 DNA follows: TGCGCCAGCAGCTTGGTTCAGGGCCCAACTAATGAAAAACTGTTTTTT. Translating it yields CASSLVQGPTNEKLFF.